The sequence of this T cell receptor beta chain was determined in a study of Tregs in tolerant kidney transplant recipients. Whole-study findings and limits: Expanding Tregs on activated donor B cells appeared to best identify donor-specific TCRbeta clones. Biological reproducibility was not directly addressed in this study.

A note on this clone: What it binds is not known. One end of the junction does not line up with germline, which may come from a read error.

The assay was immunoSEQ multiplex PCR, and TCRdb's table has in-frame clones only and misses some. This table holds about 240,000 clones, roughly four fifths found once. Germline lookup yields CDR1 SGHRS and CDR2 YFSETQ. This CDR3 has 14 residues. The chain links TRBV5-1 to TRBJ2-7, with D perhaps TRBD1 or TRBD2 (5 bases each). This TCR came from a human donor in good health. Sample: CD4+ T cells from blood. DNA of the CDR3: TGCGCCAGCAGTTTGGCAGGGTGGGAGCACGAGCAGTACTTC. This sequence encodes CASSLAGWEHEQYF.